Listed below are T cell receptor beta chains from one sample, sequenced in a study of shared clonotypes between healthy human individuals. The table came from immunoSEQ multiplex PCR; TCRdb's copy has only in-frame clones and leaves some out. The table includes some 2.1 million clones, around 95% detected once. The sample taken for sequencing was naive CD4+ T cells sorted from blood. The receptors shown here come from a man aged 18 to 30 in good health. CDR3s include the opening cysteine and the closing phenylalanine or tryptophan. The D gene is left open where the match is weak. Not all rows give a size; the values are once, few, many and, for expanded clones, a class.

>TRBV6-6|TRBJ2-5|NA|NA
CASSSSGETQYF
TGTGCCAGCAGTTCCAGCGGGGAGACCCAGTACTTC
>TRBV18|TRBJ2-5|NA|NA
CASSPSQQETQYF
TGTGCCAGCTCACCATCCCAACAAGAGACCCAGTACTTC
>TRBV11-2|TRBJ2-3|TRBD2|NA
CASSLGGRTDTQYF
TGTGCCAGCAGCTTAGGCGGGAGGACAGATACGCAGTATTTT
>TRBV18|TRBJ2-3|NA|NA
CASSPPAQTDTQYF
TGTGCCAGCTCACCACCGGCCCAAACAGATACGCAGTATTTT
>TRBV30|TRBJ2-7|TRBD1|NA
CAWNWDRGLGEQYF
TGTGCCTGGAATTGGGACAGGGGTCTGGGGGAGCAGTACTTC
>TRBV4-2|TRBJ2-1|TRBD2|NA
CASSQGMSAGGLNNEQFF
TGTGCCAGCAGCCAAGGGATGTCAGCGGGGGGCCTTAACAATGAGCAGTTCTTC
>TRBV9|TRBJ2-7|NA|NA
CASSAGGGRYEQYF
TGTGCCAGCAGCGCAGGAGGGGGCAGGTACGAGCAGTACTTC
>TRBV6-5|TRBJ1-1|NA|NA
CASTQVRGQNTEAFF
TGTGCCAGCACCCAGGTTAGGGGACAGAACACTGAAGCTTTCTTT
>TRBV5-1|TRBJ2-2|NA|NA
CASSLGGANTGELFF
TGCGCCAGCAGCCTTGGAGGTGCGAACACCGGGGAGCTGTTTTTT
>TRBV4-2|TRBJ2-2|NA|NA
CASSPGTSGAGELFF
TGTGCCAGCAGCCCCGGGACTTCGGGGGCCGGGGAGCTGTTTTTT
>TRBV25-1|TRBJ2-5|NA|NA
CASQRTEKETQYF
TGTGCCAGCCAAAGGACGGAAAAAGAGACCCAGTACTTC
>TRBV6-1|TRBJ1-2|NA|NA
CASSETPRGGYTF
TGTGCCAGCAGTGAAACACCCAGAGGGGGCTACACCTTC
>TRBV13|TRBJ2-5|TRBD2|NA
CASSLGGTSGRAGKTQYF
TGTGCCAGCAGCTTAGGAGGGACTAGCGGGAGGGCCGGGAAGACCCAGTACTTC
>TRBV6-1|TRBJ2-7|NA|NA
CASSEGRQFSSYEQYF
TGTGCCAGCAGTGAAGGGCGACAGTTCAGCTCCTACGAGCAGTACTTC
>TRBV28|TRBJ1-5|NA|NA
CASIRKPLGVRQPQHF
TGTGCCAGCATTCGGAAGCCCTTGGGGGTGCGTCAGCCCCAGCATTTT
>TRBV7-3|TRBJ1-3|NA|NA
CASSQGGGPGNTIYF
TGTGCCAGCAGCCAAGGCGGAGGACCTGGAAACACCATATATTTT
>TRBV27|TRBJ2-1|TRBD2|NA
CASRATSGFYNEQFF
TGTGCCAGCAGGGCGACTAGCGGGTTTTACAATGAGCAGTTCTTC
>TRBV7-2|TRBJ2-7|NA|NA
CASGGRSSYEQYF
TGTGCCAGTGGGGGACGGTCCTCCTACGAGCAGTACTTC
>TRBV5-8|TRBJ2-7|NA|once
CASSLDPGAFYEQYF
TGTGCCAGCAGCTTGGATCCTGGGGCGTTTTACGAGCAGTACTTC
>TRBV5-4|TRBJ2-5|NA|NA
CARGVPQYF
TGTGCCAGGGGGGTACCCCAGTACTTC
>TRBV5-1|TRBJ2-5|TRBD2|NA
CASSLAGLAGLQETQYF
TGCGCCAGCAGCTTGGCGGGACTAGCGGGACTCCAAGAGACCCAGTACTTC
>TRBV10-3|TRBJ1-1|NA|NA
CAISARTWGTEAFF
TGTGCCATCAGTGCCCGAACATGGGGGACTGAAGCTTTCTTT
>TRBV2|TRBJ1-4|TRBD1|once
CASSKTGLDEKLFF
TGTGCCAGCAGTAAGACAGGGTTAGATGAAAAACTGTTTTTT
>TRBV5-1|TRBJ1-5|TRBD1|NA
CASSPQGMDQPQHF
TGCGCCAGCAGCCCACAGGGGATGGACCAGCCCCAGCATTTT
>TRBV4-1|TRBJ1-3|NA|NA
CASSQDFQSSGNTIYF
TGCGCCAGCAGCCAAGACTTCCAGAGCTCTGGAAACACCATATATTTT
>TRBV18|TRBJ2-2|NA|NA
CASSPPGDGELFF
TGTGCCAGCTCACCACCGGGTGACGGGGAGCTGTTTTTT
>TRBV6-1|TRBJ1-3|TRBD1|NA
CASSDPDRAGNTIYF
TGTGCCAGCAGTGACCCGGACAGGGCTGGAAACACCATATATTTT
>TRBV28|TRBJ1-6|NA|NA
CASSLLSPMRDSPLHF
TGTGCCAGCAGTTTACTCTCCCCCATGAGGGATTCACCCCTCCACTTT
>TRBV10-1|TRBJ2-3|NA|NA
CASSDANLGTDTQYF
TGCGCCAGCAGTGATGCTAACCTGGGCACAGATACGCAGTATTTT
>TRBV2|TRBJ2-2|TRBD2|NA
CASSNALAGAGELFF
TGTGCCAGCAGTAATGCACTAGCGGGAGCCGGGGAGCTGTTTTTT
>TRBV2|TRBJ1-6|NA|NA
CASSYSVFSYNSPLHF
TGTGCCAGCAGTTACAGTGTATTCTCCTATAATTCACCCCTCCACTTT
>TRBV7-2|TRBJ1-5|NA|NA
CASSFFQMNQPQHF
TGTGCCAGCAGCTTTTTTCAGATGAATCAGCCCCAGCATTTT
>TRBV6-5|TRBJ1-2|TRBD1|NA
CASSYGGGSNGYTF
TGTGCCAGCAGTTACGGAGGGGGCTCCAATGGCTACACCTTC
>TRBV30|TRBJ1-5|NA|NA
CAWSVSTTGNNQPQHF
TGTGCCTGGAGTGTATCAACTACAGGGAACAATCAGCCCCAGCATTTT
>TRBV7-2|TRBJ2-1|TRBD2|NA
CASSSRTSGVQFF
TGTGCCAGCAGCTCCAGGACTAGCGGGGTGCAGTTCTTC
>TRBV6-6|TRBJ2-1|NA|NA
CASRTGGSGRNEQFF
TGTGCCAGCAGGACTGGCGGGTCAGGTCGCAATGAGCAGTTCTTC
>TRBV7-2|TRBJ2-1|NA|NA
CASTRSNEQFF
TGTGCCAGCACCCGCTCCAATGAGCAGTTCTTC
>TRBV2|TRBJ1-5|NA|NA
CASSPGTARNQPQHF
TGTGCCAGCAGTCCCGGGACGGCCCGCAATCAGCCCCAGCATTTT
>TRBV25-1|TRBJ1-1|NA|few
CASSGSGQNTEAFF
TGTGCCAGCAGTGGATCAGGACAAAACACTGAAGCTTTCTTT
>TRBV18|TRBJ2-1|NA|NA
CASSRTQYAYNEQFF
TGTGCCAGCTCGCGGACACAGTACGCCTACAATGAGCAGTTCTTC
>TRBV6-1|TRBJ1-2|NA|NA
CASSEDRNGYTF
TGTGCCAGCAGTGAGGACAGAAATGGCTACACCTTC
>TRBV2|TRBJ2-1|NA|NA
CASRGYNEQFF
TGTGCCAGCAGGGGATACAATGAGCAGTTCTTC
>TRBV6-1|TRBJ2-7|TRBD1|NA
CASRRTGDAYEQYF
TGTGCCAGCAGGCGCACAGGGGATGCCTACGAGCAGTACTTC
>TRBV9|TRBJ2-5|TRBD2|NA
CASSVESGGTETQYF
TGTGCCAGCAGCGTAGAGAGCGGGGGGACAGAGACCCAGTACTTC
>TRBV5-1|TRBJ2-2|NA|NA
CASSRDGTGELFF
TGCGCCAGCAGCCGGGATGGGACCGGGGAGCTGTTTTTT
>TRBV5-5|TRBJ1-2|NA|once
CASSLALGAPYGYTF
TGTGCCAGCAGCTTGGCCTTGGGAGCTCCCTATGGCTACACCTTC